The TCR beta chain under discussion was sequenced for a study of T-cell memory formation after mild COVID-19. General study results and limits: The authors did not confirm SARS-CoV-2 specificity of second-wave clones peaking day 37.

Remarks on this clonotype: Antigen specificity is unknown.

CDR1 and CDR2 (germline): MNHEY, SMNVEV (reference sequence). With 6 bases clipped from V and 3 bases from J, the junction kept 6 bases outside the gene matches. The CDR3 runs 14 residues. Each CDR3 protein gets one entry after TCRdb re-called the 5' RACE reads with MiXCR. Of about 430,000 distinct CDR3 sequences listed, less than 25% were seen once; the top ten hold roughly 9.7%. This clonotype originated in an adult woman who had mild COVID-19 (a few samples of this study predate the infection). Cell type and time point are not known. The chain combines TRBV27 with TRBJ2-5; 8 nucleotides agree with TRBD1. The sample consisted of PBMCs or a T cell subset sorted from them (not recorded which). CDR3 nucleotides: TGTGCCAGCAGCCCGGACAGGGTCAAAGAGACCCAGTACTTC. It translates to CASSPDRVKETQYF.